The 32 T cell receptor beta chains in this list originate from one sample, sequenced in a study of PD-1 blockade in classical Hodgkin lymphoma. Clones were read by immunoSEQ multiplex PCR, and TCRdb kept only the in-frame ones, dropping some. Among roughly 60,000 clones listed, roughly 92% were seen once. Time point here: cycle 4 day 1 (C4D1), after five to seven weeks of nivolumab. The patients all showed relapse after autologous stem cell transplantation, while their brentuximab vedotin exposure varied. Sequencing was performed on peripheral blood mononuclear cells (PBMCs), taken before the fourth cycle of nivolumab. Source of these receptors: a human donor with classical Hodgkin lymphoma.

This clone has just one count. The chain links TRBV5-6 to TRBJ1-6; D remains unclear. Between the trimmed V and J ends, which lost 1 base and 0 bases, there was a span of 8 bases. The V gene's germline CDR1 is SGHDT and CDR2 YYEEEE. The CDR3 is made up of 16 amino acids. The chain's CDR3 is CASSLLQSSYNSPLHF. The CDR3 DNA follows: TGTGCCAGCAGCTTGCTTCAGAGCTCCTATAATTCACCCCTCCACTTT.

The chain recombines TRBV2 with TRBJ2-2, with 8 bases identical to TRBD1. From germline, CDR1 is SNHLY and CDR2 FYNNEI. The CDR3 sequence is 15 residues long. The J segment lost 4 bases and the V segment lost 6 bases, leaving 7 bases of the junction unmatched. As DNA, the CDR3 is TGTGCCAGCAGCTGGACAGGGCCAGGCACCGGGGAGCTGTTTTTT. Residues: CASSWTGPGTGELFF. The entire variable domain, with the rest obtained from reference TRBV2 and TRBJ2-2, is as follows: EPEVTQTPSHQVTQMGQEVILRCVPISNHLYFYWYRQILGQKVEFLVSFYNNEISEKSEIFDDQFSVERPDGSNFTLKIRSTKLEDSAMYFCASSWTGPGTGELFFGEGSRLTVL.

This clone has more than one count but fewer than ten. J is TRBJ2-2 and V is TRBV27; TRBD2 matches at 7 bases. CDR1 and CDR2 from the germline V gene are MNHEY and SMNVEV (reference sequence). This CDR3 region has 16 residues. J lost 0 bases, V lost 6 bases, and 7 bases had no gene match. In nucleotides, the CDR3 is TGTGCCAGCAGGCAATTGGGACTATCGAACACCGGGGAGCTGTTTTTT. Translating gives CASRQLGLSNTGELFF.

The rearrangement joins TRBV7-9 to TRBJ1-3; D is unclear. V lost 2 bases, J lost 0 bases, and 8 bases lay in between. There are 15 residues in the CDR3. Germline V gene lookup returns CDR1 SEHNR and CDR2 FQNEAQ (reference sequence). DNA for the CDR3: TGTGCCAGCAGCTTATCCGCGAGCTCTGGAAACACCATATATTTT. Translation gives CASSLSASSGNTIYF.

The rearrangement links TRBV29-1 to TRBJ1-5; D uncertain. Trimming removed 5 bases at V and 5 bases at J, with 16 bases between. From germline, CDR1 is SQVTM and CDR2 ANQGSEA. There are 14 residues in the CDR3. In nucleotides, the CDR3 is TGCAGCGTTTCCGGACGGCGAGCATATCAGCCCCAGCATTTT. This sequence encodes CSVSGRRAYQPQHF.

The chain couples TRBV18 to TRBJ1-4; D is perhaps TRBD1 (5 bases). The CDR3 covers 14 residues. Germline V gene lookup returns CDR1 KGHSH and CDR2 LQKENI. Trimming stripped 2 bases from V and 8 bases from J, with 12 bases between. The CDR3 DNA reads TGTGCCAGCTCACCAACGGGGGTTAGGGAAAAACTGTTTTTT. This sequence encodes CASSPTGVREKLFF.

The V and J genes are TRBV4-1 and TRBJ1-6, with TRBD1 identical over 7 bases. The CDR3 contains 20 residues. The germline CDR1 and CDR2 sequences are MGHRA and YSYEKL. Trimming removed 0 bases from V and 2 bases from J; junction bases left unmatched: 13. CDR3 in amino acids: CASSQDGGTAGYAYNSPLHF. Written as DNA, the CDR3 is TGCGCCAGCAGCCAAGATGGAGGGACAGCAGGGTATGCCTATAATTCACCCCTCCACTTT.

This sequence joins TRBV7-6 and TRBJ1-4, with D unresolved. The CDR3 spans 15 residues. V lost 4 bases and J lost 5, with 14 bases in between. Germline loops: CDR1 SGHVS, CDR2 FNYEAQ. The CDR3 nucleotides are TGTGCCAGCAGCTCCTCGGGTGGGATGAATGAAAAACTGTTTTTT. Protein sequence: CASSSSGGMNEKLFF. The variable domain in full, with the rest retrieved from reference TRBV7-6 and TRBJ1-4, is GAGVSQSPRYKVTKRGQDVALRCDPISGHVSLYWYRQALGQGPEFLTYFNYEAQQDKSGLPNDRFSAERPEGSISTLTIQRTEQRDSAMYRCASSSSGGMNEKLFFGSGTQLSVL.

This chain connects TRBV4-1 to TRBJ2-1; D is undetermined. V lost 0 bases, J lost 8 bases, and 8 bases lay in between. The CDR3 consists of 13 residues. Germline CDR1 and CDR2: MGHRA and YSYEKL. CDR3 nucleotides: TGCGCCAGCAGCCAAGATTTGATGCATGAGCAGTTCTTC. As protein: CASSQDLMHEQFF.

This rearrangement joins TRBV27 to TRBJ2-1, with unresolved D. The CDR3 is 13 amino acids. Germline V CDR1 and CDR2: MNHEY, SMNVEV (reference sequence). With 5 bases removed from V and 5 bases from J, the gap between germline ends came to 10 bases. The CDR3 is CASSISTDNEQFF. CDR3 nucleotides: TGTGCCAGCAGTATTTCAACGGACAATGAGCAGTTCTTC.

The rearrangement joins TRBV27 to TRBJ2-5; D not certain. The V gene lost 6 bases and the J gene lost 5 bases, with 13 bases spanning the gap. CDR1 is MNHEY, CDR2 SMNVEV, per germline (reference sequence). The CDR3 has 13 amino acids. The CDR3: CASRPGIQETQYF. CDR3 in DNA: TGTGCCAGCAGACCAGGCATCCAGGAGACCCAGTACTTC.

This clone was seen a single time. The V gene is TRBV9, the J gene TRBJ2-5; D remains unclear. The CDR3 extends over 15 amino acids. Trimming took 0 bases from V and 2 from J, leaving 11 bases between them. Germline CDR1 is SGDLS and CDR2 is YYNGEE. The CDR3 reads CASSVGGNHQETQYF. The CDR3 DNA sequence: TGTGCCAGCAGCGTAGGGGGTAACCATCAAGAGACCCAGTACTTC.

V is TRBV21-1 and J is TRBJ2-7; the D segment call TRBD2 is taken from the table without a DNA check. TRBV21-1 is classified as a pseudogene. The CDR3 runs to 15 residues. CDR3 region: CASSKGRRSSYEQYF. As DNA, the CDR3 is TGTGCCAGCAGCAAAGGTAGGCGGAGCTCCTACGAGCAGTACTTC.

The rearrangement links TRBV5-1 to TRBJ2-1, with D hard to call. V lost 0 bases, J lost 1 base, and 8 bases lay in between. Germline V gene lookup returns CDR1 SGHRS and CDR2 YFSETQ. This CDR3 is 15 amino acids long. The CDR3 loop is CASSLAGASYNEQFF. In DNA form, the CDR3 reads TGCGCCAGCAGCTTGGCTGGAGCATCCTACAATGAGCAGTTCTTC.

The chain carries TRBV4-1 and TRBJ2-2, with 10 bases aligning to TRBD1. Germline assignment: CDR1 MGHRA and CDR2 YSYEKL. The CDR3 has 15 residues. Germline trimming cut 5 bases from V and 8 bases from J; bases unmatched to any gene: 8. The CDR3: CASSIGQGGTGELFF. The CDR3 region has the DNA TGCGCCAGCAGCATTGGACAGGGGGGTACTGGGGAGCTGTTTTTT.

This clone showed up just once. CDR3 protein: CASSPTGLGTYNEQFF. CDR3 nucleotides: TGTGCCAGCAGTCCGACAGGGTTGGGGACCTACAATGAGCAGTTCTTC. This sequence joins TRBV27 and TRBJ2-1; TRBD1 matches at 7 bases. Looked up from germline, CDR1 is MNHEY and CDR2 is SMNVEV (reference sequence). This CDR3 region has 16 residues. Trimming at V came to 5 bases and at J to 2 bases, leaving 9 bases not matched to a gene.

The CDR3 DNA is TGCAGCGTCGCAGACCTCGACAATGAGCAGTTCTTC. The encoded protein is CSVADLDNEQFF. The chain has TRBV29-1 and TRBJ2-1, with D hard to call. V shed 6 bases and J shed 5 bases, with 11 bases lying between them. The CDR3 length is 12 residues. Germline V lookup: CDR1 SQVTM, CDR2 ANQGSEA.

The chain has TRBV28 and TRBJ1-6, with no clear D. V gave up 3 bases and J gave up 9 bases, with 12 bases separating them. The CDR3 totals 14 residues. From germline, CDR1 is MDHEN and CDR2 SYDVKM. CDR3 protein: CASSLPARSSPLHF. For the CDR3, the DNA is TGTGCCAGCAGTTTGCCCGCCAGGTCTTCACCCCTCCACTTT.

The J gene is TRBJ1-4, the V gene TRBV10-1, with D perhaps matching TRBD1 (5 bases). This CDR3 contains 13 residues. Trimming removed 8 bases from V and 5 bases from J, with 12 bases in between. CDR1 and CDR2 from the germline V gene are WNHNN and SYGVQD (reference sequence). CDR3 in DNA: TGCGCCAGCTCGGAGTCAGGGAATGAAAAACTGTTTTTT. It is translated as CASSESGNEKLFF.

Only one count was recorded for this clone. The chain uses TRBV28 and TRBJ2-3; 7 bases map to TRBD2. Germline values: CDR1 MDHEN, CDR2 SYDVKM. After removal of 5 bases from V and 5 bases from J, the junction contained 1 base not matched to a gene. This CDR3 is 12 amino acids long. The CDR3 loop reads CASSERGDTQYF. The CDR3 region has the DNA TGTGCCAGCAGTGAGCGGGGAGATACGCAGTATTTT. The variable domain in full, with the rest retrieved from reference TRBV28 and TRBJ2-3, is DVKVTQSSRYLVKRTGEKVFLECVQDMDHENMFWYRQDPGLGLRLIYFSYDVKMKEKGDIPEGYSVSREKKERFSLILESASTNQTSMYLCASSERGDTQYFGPGTRLTVL.

V is TRBV27 and J is TRBJ2-1; TRBD2 agrees at 12 bases. This CDR3 is 21 amino acids long. J gave up 6 bases and V 1 base, and 19 bases lay outside the gene matches. Per the germline V gene, CDR1 is MNHEY and CDR2 is SMNVEV (reference sequence). The CDR3 sequence: CASSLLGRTTSGSSLGNEQFF. DNA for the CDR3: TGTGCCAGCAGTTTATTAGGGAGGACGACTAGCGGGAGTTCCTTGGGCAATGAGCAGTTCTTC.

The chain carries TRBV5-1 and TRBJ2-5; D perhaps matches TRBD2 (6 bases). Germline CDR1 reads SGHRS; CDR2 reads YFSETQ. With 4 bases removed from V and 1 base from J, the gap between germline ends came to 17 bases. The CDR3 extends over 16 amino acids. CDR3 amino acids: CASSHRDSTPQETQYF. DNA for the CDR3: TGCGCCAGCAGCCACCGGGACTCCACCCCCCAAGAGACCCAGTACTTC.

This chain links TRBV2 with TRBJ2-2; no firm D call. The germline V gene encodes CDR1 SNHLY and CDR2 FYNNEI. The CDR3 length is 14 residues. Trimming shortened V by 7 bases and J by 2 bases, and 11 bases separated the two germline ends. The CDR3 nucleotides are TGTGCCAGCATGGTCAGCCCTAACACCGGGGAGCTGTTTTTT. It specifies CASMVSPNTGELFF.

The chain has TRBV5-1 and TRBJ1-4, with 9 bases fitting TRBD1. The CDR3 runs 14 residues. The V segment lost 4 bases and the J segment 8 bases; nucleotides outside the gene matches: 6. The V gene's germline CDR1 is SGHRS and CDR2 YFSETQ. In nucleotides, the CDR3 is TGCGCCAGCAGCCCGGGACAGGGTGGGGAAAAACTGTTTTTT. Residues: CASSPGQGGEKLFF.

This sequence joins TRBV5-4 and TRBJ1-1; TRBD1 matches at 7 bases. J was trimmed by 1 base and V by 0 bases; bases with no gene match: 3. This CDR3 spans 15 amino acids. CDR1 SGHNT and CDR2 YYREEE come from the germline V gene (reference sequence). CDR3 nucleotides: TGTGCCAGCAGCTTGGGGGACAGACCGAACACTGAAGCTTTCTTT. Protein product: CASSLGDRPNTEAFF.

The chain is built from TRBV2 and TRBJ2-2; 7 bases line up with TRBD2. CDR3 size: 16 residues. Germline V lookup: CDR1 SNHLY, CDR2 FYNNEI. The junction had 6 bases not matched to a gene; V was cut back by 5 bases and J by 0 bases. CDR3 region: CASSKEGTTNTGELFF. The CDR3 nucleotides read TGTGCCAGCAGTAAGGAGGGGACTACGAACACCGGGGAGCTGTTTTTT.

The chain uses TRBV7-9 and TRBJ1-1, with D maybe TRBD1 (6 bases). The CDR3 extends over 15 amino acids. From germline, CDR1 is SEHNR and CDR2 FQNEAQ (reference sequence). Trimming removed 10 bases at V and 3 bases at J, with 21 bases between. The CDR3 here is CATVHSDSTYTEAFF. CDR3 nucleotides: TGTGCCACCGTACATTCGGACAGTACGTACACTGAAGCTTTCTTT.

The V gene is TRBV6-1, the J gene TRBJ1-5; D perhaps matches TRBD1 (6 bases). This CDR3 is 14 amino acids long. CDR1 and CDR2 from the germline V gene are MNHNS and SASEGT. Trimming left V 5 bases short and J 4 bases short, with 12 bases between. The CDR3 nucleotides are TGTGCCAGCAGTACAGGGTTATGGAATCAGCCCCAGCATTTT. This gives the protein CASSTGLWNQPQHF.

This clone was counted ten times or more. At one end, the junction sequence differs from germline, possibly due to a read error. The rearrangement joins TRBV29-1 to TRBJ2-5; TRBD1 matches at 7 bases. Germline assignment: CDR1 SQVTM and CDR2 ANQGSEA. CDR3 length: 15 residues. In DNA form, the CDR3 reads TGCAGCGTTGTAGGTAGGGGGCAGGTCCAAGGGACCCAGTACTTC. This translates into CSVVGRGQVQGTQYF. Full variable domain (remainder filled in from reference TRBV29-1 and TRBJ2-5): SAVISQKPSRDICQRGTSLTIQCQVDSQVTMMFWYRQQPGQSLTLIATANQGSEATYESGFVIDKFPISRPNLTFSTLTVSNMSPEDSSIYLCSVVGRGQVQGTQYFGPGTRLLVL.

The J gene is TRBJ1-3, the V gene TRBV5-5; D possibly corresponds to TRBD1 (5 bases). Trimming removed 0 bases at V and 0 bases at J, with 13 bases between. The CDR3 runs 17 residues. The germline gives CDR1 SGHKS, CDR2 YYEKEE (reference sequence). In DNA, the CDR3 is TGTGCCAGCAGCTTGGTTCCGGGGCCCTACTCTGGAAACACCATATATTTT. Amino acids: CASSLVPGPYSGNTIYF.

The V and J genes are TRBV5-8 and TRBJ2-1; unclear D gene. Germline assignment: CDR1 SGHTS and CDR2 YDEGEE. This CDR3 region has 11 residues. Deletions cut 0 bases from V and 10 bases from J, with 5 bases between. CDR3: CASSLVGEQFF. CDR3 coding DNA: TGTGCCAGCAGCTTGGTTGGGGAGCAGTTCTTC.

The genes are TRBV19 and TRBJ1-4; the D is unclear. From germline, CDR1 is LNHDA and CDR2 SQIVND (reference sequence). Trimming took off 5 bases at V and 2 bases at J, with 18 bases between the two ends. The CDR3 runs 17 residues. CDR3 bases: TGTGCCAGTAGTTGGTCCCGTAGAGGCTCGACTAATGAAAAACTGTTTTTT. Protein: CASSWSRRGSTNEKLFF.